These 24 T cell receptor beta chains were sequenced from one sample in a study of cytomegalovirus exposure and HLA in healthy donors. Primers for the PCR totalled 60 Vbeta and 13 Jbeta. Sequencing was performed with immunoSEQ multiplex PCR; in TCRdb, only in-frame clones are kept and a portion is missing. The repertoire holds under 130,000 clones, with around 78% as singletons. Source material: PBMCs. Every receptor here comes from a male donor in good health and CMV-seronegative.

The rearrangement joins TRBV19 to TRBJ2-3; 11 bases are shared with TRBD2. J was trimmed by 3 bases and V by 6 bases; bases with no gene match: 8. Germline CDR1 reads LNHDA; CDR2 reads SQIVND (reference sequence). The CDR3 totals 16 residues. CDR3: CASSSPSGRITDTQYF. The CDR3 DNA reads TGTGCCAGTAGCAGCCCTAGCGGGAGGATAACAGATACGCAGTATTTT.

The chain couples TRBV7-3 to TRBJ2-1; D perhaps matches TRBD2 (6 bases). Looked up from germline, CDR1 is SGHTA and CDR2 is FQGTGA. The CDR3 has 15 amino acids. V lost 5 bases to trimming and J lost 7 bases, with 18 bases between them. CDR3 protein: CASSMTGAKENEQFF. CDR3 bases: TGTGCCAGCAGCATGACGGGAGCGAAAGAAAATGAGCAGTTCTTC.

The chain couples TRBV5-1 to TRBJ1-1, with TRBD1 matching over 7 bases. CDR3 length equals 15 residues. Germline V gives CDR1 SGHRS, CDR2 YFSETQ. With 0 bases clipped from V and 1 base from J, the junction kept 3 bases outside the gene matches. The CDR3 bases are TGCGCCAGCAGCTTGGGTGGGACAGCGAACACTGAAGCTTTCTTT. It specifies CASSLGGTANTEAFF.

The chain is built from TRBV27 and TRBJ2-2, with TRBD2 identical over 14 bases. Per germline, CDR1 MNHEY and CDR2 SMNVEV (reference sequence). The trim removed 3 bases at V and 5 bases at J, leaving 14 bases unmatched. The CDR3 loop spans 20 amino acids. CDR3 amino acids: CASSFYRPGLAGVETGELFF. In DNA, the CDR3 is TGTGCCAGCAGTTTTTATCGACCGGGACTAGCGGGAGTCGAGACCGGGGAGCTGTTTTTT.

There are a few counts of this clone. The rearrangement joins TRBV19 to TRBJ2-2, with 10 bases lining up with TRBD1. Germline V gene data show CDR1 as LNHDA and CDR2 as SQIVND (reference sequence). This CDR3 region has 16 residues. The V and J ends lost 7 bases and 5 bases, in that order; junction bases with no gene match: 10. The CDR3 reads CASTDGDRGGTGELFF. CDR3 in DNA: TGTGCCAGTACCGATGGGGACAGGGGAGGGACCGGGGAGCTGTTTTTT.

The chain has TRBV27 and TRBJ2-5; unclear D gene. CDR1 is MNHEY, CDR2 SMNVEV, per germline (reference sequence). This CDR3 contains 14 residues. The V end was cut by 5 bases, the J end by 5 bases, with 15 bases between. The CDR3 reads CASSAWPRRETQYF. Written as DNA, the CDR3 is TGTGCCAGCAGTGCCTGGCCCCGGCGGGAGACCCAGTACTTC.

The chain has TRBV6-1 and TRBJ1-1; TRBD1 matches 8 bases. V shed 0 bases and J 1 base; nucleotides not matched to a gene: 4. This CDR3 spans 16 amino acids. The V gene's germline CDR1 is MNHNS and CDR2 SASEGT. Written as DNA, the CDR3 is TGTGCCAGCAGTGAAGCGTTGGGGACAGGGAACACTGAAGCTTTCTTT. Protein: CASSEALGTGNTEAFF.

The rearrangement joins TRBV5-5 to TRBJ1-5, with D hard to call. The germline V and J ends were trimmed by 1 base and 3 bases, with 5 bases remaining between them. Per germline, CDR1 SGHKS and CDR2 YYEKEE (reference sequence). CDR3 length: 13 residues. The CDR3 is CASSLYVNQPQHF. CDR3 DNA sequence: TGTGCCAGCAGCTTGTATGTCAATCAGCCCCAGCATTTT.

This clone was seen a single time. The chain links TRBV19 to TRBJ2-1; 13 bases fit TRBD2. CDR1 and CDR2 from the germline V gene are LNHDA and SQIVND (reference sequence). This CDR3 is built from 23 residues. Germline trimming cut 5 bases from V and 3 bases from J; bases unmatched to any gene: 25. The CDR3 spells CASSPQPGTSGTHARLLYNEQFF. The DNA for the CDR3 is TGTGCCAGTAGTCCGCAACCCGGGACTAGCGGGACTCACGCAAGACTTCTCTACAATGAGCAGTTCTTC.

The J gene is TRBJ2-1, the V gene TRBV7-2, with 11 bases identical to TRBD2. The germline V gene encodes CDR1 SGHTA and CDR2 FQGNSA. With V trimmed by 0 bases and J by 10 bases, 11 bases remained unmatched. This CDR3 has 17 residues. The CDR3 reads CASSLAPGLAVPGEQFF. CDR3 nucleotide sequence: TGTGCCAGCAGCTTAGCCCCGGGACTAGCGGTTCCGGGGGAGCAGTTCTTC.

The chain links TRBV7-2 to TRBJ2-1; the match to TRBD1 covers 8 bases. The CDR3 totals 18 residues. Germline-derived CDR1 and CDR2 are SGHTA and FQGNSA. J was trimmed by 9 bases and V by 5 bases; bases with no gene match: 21. The CDR3 DNA follows: TGTGCCAGCAGCCCCCGACAGGGGAGCCTAGTCAAAACTAGTGAGCAGTTCTTC. As protein: CASSPRQGSLVKTSEQFF. Full variable domain (rest looked up from reference TRBV7-2 and TRBJ2-1): GAGVSQSPSNKVTEKGKDVELRCDPISGHTALYWYRQSLGQGLEFLIYFQGNSAPDKSGLPSDRFSAERTGGSVSTLTIQRTQQEDSAVYLCASSPRQGSLVKTSEQFFGPGTRLTVL.

This chain uses TRBV9 with TRBJ1-4; D unclear. Germline V CDR1 and CDR2: SGDLS, YYNGEE. CDR3 length equals 14 residues. The germline V and J ends were trimmed by 4 bases and 3 bases, with 10 bases remaining between them. The CDR3 loop reads CASSTGMSNEKLFF. DNA for the CDR3: TGTGCCAGCAGCACCGGGATGTCTAATGAAAAACTGTTTTTT. The complete variable domain, with remaining parts taken from reference TRBV9 and TRBJ1-4, reads DSGVTQTPKHLITATGQRVTLRCSPRSGDLSVYWYQQSLDQGLQFLIQYYNGEERAKGNILERFSAQQFPDLHSELNLSSLELGDSALYFCASSTGMSNEKLFFGSGTQLSVL.

This chain joins TRBV29-1 and TRBJ1-5, with no clear D. Germline CDR1 reads SQVTM; CDR2 reads ANQGSEA. The CDR3 sequence is 16 residues long. The ends were cut back, 3 bases at V and 0 bases at J, with 15 bases in the middle. Here the CDR3 reads CSVERQSLYSNQPQHF. CDR3 sequence (DNA): TGCAGCGTTGAGAGGCAGTCCCTATATAGCAATCAGCCCCAGCATTTT.

J is TRBJ2-3 and V is TRBV5-1; weak D call: TRBD2 (5 bases). The CDR3 sequence is 16 residues long. V dropped 0 bases and J dropped 1 base, with 12 bases sitting between them. Per germline, CDR1 SGHRS and CDR2 YFSETQ. The CDR3 is CASSLGRGLGTDTQYF. CDR3 nucleotide sequence: TGCGCCAGCAGCTTGGGTCGGGGATTGGGCACAGATACGCAGTATTTT.

This chain connects TRBV27 to TRBJ1-2; D unclear. The germline gives CDR1 MNHEY, CDR2 SMNVEV (reference sequence). The V end lost 2 bases, the J end lost 2 bases, and 12 bases lay between the germline ends. The CDR3 covers 15 residues. CDR3 coding DNA: TGTGCCAGCAGTTTAGTGGGCCGTCCAAACTATGGCTACACCTTC. Translated, it gives CASSLVGRPNYGYTF.

The chain combines TRBV6-1 with TRBJ2-5, with 7 bases that match TRBD2. The germline V gene has CDR1 MNHNS and CDR2 SASEGT. The CDR3 consists of 12 residues. V dropped 11 bases and J dropped 5; count of bases not matched to a gene: 8. This CDR3 is CAVGGGWETQYF. The CDR3 DNA sequence: TGTGCCGTTGGGGGGGGTTGGGAGACCCAGTACTTC.

The rearrangement joins TRBV30 to TRBJ2-3, with 12 bases lining up with TRBD2. The J segment lost 10 bases and the V segment lost 2 bases, leaving 13 bases of the junction unmatched. The CDR3 length is 16 residues. The germline V gene has CDR1 GTSNPN and CDR2 SVGIG (reference sequence). In DNA form, the CDR3 reads TGTGCCTGGAGTATCCTAGCGGGGGGGAGACGAAATCCGCAGTATTTT. Its translation: CAWSILAGGRRNPQYF. The full variable domain, in which reference TRBV30 and TRBJ2-3 provide the parts outside the CDR3, is SQTIHQWPATLVQPVGSPLSLECTVEGTSNPNLYWYRQAAGRGLQLLFYSVGIGQISSEVPQNLSASRPQDRQFILSSKKLLLSDSGFYLCAWSILAGGRRNPQYFGPGTRLTVL.

This clone was counted a few times. The chain joins TRBV19 to TRBJ2-7; 11 positions match TRBD1. Germline-derived CDR1 and CDR2 are LNHDA and SQIVND (reference sequence). The CDR3 loop spans 15 amino acids. Trimming removed 3 bases from V and 1 base from J; junction bases left unmatched: 2. The CDR3 DNA reads TGTGCCAGTAGTATGGGACAGGGGGGTTCCTACGAGCAGTACTTC. Translating it yields CASSMGQGGSYEQYF.

The chain combines TRBV19 with TRBJ1-2; D ambiguous. Between the trimmed V and J ends, which lost 2 bases and 2 bases, there was a span of 9 bases. The V gene's germline CDR1 is LNHDA and CDR2 SQIVND (reference sequence). The CDR3 loop spans 14 amino acids. CDR3 DNA sequence: TGTGCCAGTAGTATACAGACGGGAAACTATGGCTACACCTTC. Protein: CASSIQTGNYGYTF.

CDR3 nucleotides: TGTGCCAGCTCACCAGGGGGCGCAGACGGGGGCTACACCTTC. Translated, it gives CASSPGGADGGYTF. The chain combines TRBV18 with TRBJ1-2; maybe TRBD1 (6 bases). The CDR3 runs 14 residues. Trimming took off 2 bases at V and 8 bases at J, with 15 bases between the two ends. Germline CDR1 and CDR2: KGHSH and LQKENI.

This clone occurred many times. The chain carries TRBV5-1 and TRBJ2-1; 10 bases are shared with TRBD2. Unmatched junction bases numbered 3, after V lost 2 bases and J lost 4 bases. From germline, CDR1 is SGHRS and CDR2 YFSETQ. The CDR3 totals 15 residues. CDR3 in amino acids: CASSFSGRGYNEQFF. CDR3 coding DNA: TGCGCCAGCAGCTTCAGCGGGAGGGGATACAATGAGCAGTTCTTC.

This clone was seen more than once but under ten times. This CDR3 is CASSSGTHNEQFF. CDR3 bases: TGTGCCAGCAGTTCTGGGACTCACAATGAGCAGTTCTTC. J is TRBJ2-1 and V is TRBV6-4, with TRBD2 as a possible D gene (6 bases). CDR3 size: 13 residues. Germline loops: CDR1 MRHNA, CDR2 SNTAGT. Between the trimmed V and J ends, which lost 5 bases and 5 bases, there was a span of 10 bases.

V gene TRBV7-3 combines with J gene TRBJ2-2; 7 positions match TRBD2. V lost 5 bases, J lost 4 bases, and 7 bases stayed unmatched. The CDR3 has 15 residues. CDR1 is SGHTA and CDR2 is FQGTGA in the germline V gene. The CDR3 DNA follows: TGTGCCAGCAGCCCAGCGGGGCCAAGCACCGGGGAGCTGTTTTTT. This encodes CASSPAGPSTGELFF.

The rearrangement joins TRBV28 to TRBJ1-5; tentative D call: TRBD1 (5 bases). This CDR3 region has 17 residues. The V gene lost 1 base and the J gene lost 4 bases, with 17 bases spanning the gap. Germline loops: CDR1 MDHEN, CDR2 SYDVKM. CDR3 sequence reads: CASSLFLRDFQNQPQHF. The CDR3 nucleotides are TGTGCCAGCAGTTTATTCCTAAGGGACTTCCAGAATCAGCCCCAGCATTTT. Drawing the rest from reference TRBV28 and TRBJ1-5, the complete variable domain is DVKVTQSSRYLVKRTGEKVFLECVQDMDHENMFWYRQDPGLGLRLIYFSYDVKMKEKGDIPEGYSVSREKKERFSLILESASTNQTSMYLCASSLFLRDFQNQPQHFGDGTRLSIL.